This T cell receptor (beta chain) derives from a study of OX40 agonist ivuxolimab in advanced cancers. This table comes from immunoSEQ multiplex PCR, and its TCRdb copy is limited to in-frame clones, with some not included. This sample has under 80,000 clones, with approximately 89% found just once. The sequences come from CD4+ or CD8+ T cells sorted from blood, collected in a trial of the OX40 agonist ivuxolimab. This TCR was sampled from an adult with an advanced solid tumor such as melanoma, head and neck, liver or kidney cancer.

The CDR3 DNA sequence: TGTGCCAGCAGCGGGGACGGTCGCCCCCAAGAGACCCAGTACTTC. It is translated as CASSGDGRPQETQYF. V and J are TRBV7-2 and TRBJ2-5; D might be TRBD1 or TRBD2, each matching 5 bases. The ends were cut back, 5 bases at V and 1 base at J, with 14 bases in the middle. CDR1 is SGHTA, CDR2 FQGNSA, per germline. The CDR3 totals 15 residues.